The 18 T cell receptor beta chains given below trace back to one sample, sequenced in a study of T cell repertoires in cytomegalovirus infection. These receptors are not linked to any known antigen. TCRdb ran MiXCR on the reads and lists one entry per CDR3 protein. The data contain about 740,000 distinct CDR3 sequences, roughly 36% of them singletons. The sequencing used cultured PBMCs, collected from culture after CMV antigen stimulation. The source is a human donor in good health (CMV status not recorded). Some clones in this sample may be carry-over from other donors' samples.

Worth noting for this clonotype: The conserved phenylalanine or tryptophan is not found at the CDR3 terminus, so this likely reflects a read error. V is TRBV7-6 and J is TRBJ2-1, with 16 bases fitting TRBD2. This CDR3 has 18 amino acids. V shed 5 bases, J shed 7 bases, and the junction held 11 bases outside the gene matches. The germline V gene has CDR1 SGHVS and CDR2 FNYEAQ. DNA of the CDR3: TGTGCCAGCAGCCCCCCGGGACTAGCGGGAGGGGGGGGGAATGAGCAGTTCCTC. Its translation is CASSPPGLAGGGGNEQFL.

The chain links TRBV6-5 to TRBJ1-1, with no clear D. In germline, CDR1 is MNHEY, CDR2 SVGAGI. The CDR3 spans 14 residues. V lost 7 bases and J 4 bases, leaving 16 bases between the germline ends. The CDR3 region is CASTTPNDGTEAFF. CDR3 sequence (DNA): TGTGCCAGCACCACACCGAATGACGGCACTGAAGCTTTCTTT.

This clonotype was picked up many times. Written as DNA, the CDR3 is TGTGCCAGCAGTCCCCGCCTCGGGGTTTCTACAGATACGCAGTATTTT. This sequence encodes CASSPRLGVSTDTQYF. V usage is TRBV12-3 or TRBV12-4 and J usage is TRBJ2-3; D is possibly TRBD2 (5 bases). V lost 5 bases, J lost 3 bases, and 18 bases lay in between. The CDR3 is 16 residues long.

The CDR3 bases are TGTGCCATCAGGGGGGCTCAGTTCTATGGCTACACCTTC. As protein: CAIRGAQFYGYTF. The chain links TRBV10-3 to TRBJ1-2; weak D call: TRBD1 (6 bases). Germline V gene sequence: CDR1 ENHRY, CDR2 SYGVKD. Trimming pared 6 bases from V and 4 bases from J, leaving 12 bases between. This CDR3 spans 13 amino acids.

CDR3 region: CATSRDVSREQYF. In DNA, the CDR3 is TGTGCCACCAGCAGAGATGTTTCCCGCGAGCAGTACTTC. The chain has TRBV15 and TRBJ2-7; D is undetermined. Germline-derived CDR1 and CDR2 are LNHNV and YYDKDF (reference sequence). V shed 0 bases and J shed 6 bases, with 9 bases lying between them. The CDR3 loop spans 13 amino acids.

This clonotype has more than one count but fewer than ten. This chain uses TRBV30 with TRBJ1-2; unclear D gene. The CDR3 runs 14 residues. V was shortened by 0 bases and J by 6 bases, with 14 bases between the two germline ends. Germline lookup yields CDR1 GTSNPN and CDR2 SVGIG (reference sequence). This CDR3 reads CAWSVWSETNGYTF. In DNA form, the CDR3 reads TGTGCCTGGAGTGTTTGGTCTGAGACCAATGGCTACACCTTC.

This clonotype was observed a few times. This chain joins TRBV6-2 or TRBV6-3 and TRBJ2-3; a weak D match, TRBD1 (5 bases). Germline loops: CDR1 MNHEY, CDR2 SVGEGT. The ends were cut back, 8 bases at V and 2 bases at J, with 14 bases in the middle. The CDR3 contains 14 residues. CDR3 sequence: CASGWSGATDTQYF. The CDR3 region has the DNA TGTGCCAGCGGGTGGAGTGGGGCCACAGATACGCAGTATTTT.

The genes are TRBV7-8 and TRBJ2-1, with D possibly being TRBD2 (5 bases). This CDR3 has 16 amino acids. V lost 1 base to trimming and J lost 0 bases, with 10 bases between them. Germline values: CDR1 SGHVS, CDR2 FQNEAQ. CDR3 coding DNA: TGTGCCAGCAGCTTAGACCTAGCCCGCTCCTACAATGAGCAGTTCTTC. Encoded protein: CASSLDLARSYNEQFF. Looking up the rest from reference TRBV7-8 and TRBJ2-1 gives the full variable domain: GAGVSQSPRYKVAKRGQDVALRCDPISGHVSLFWYQQALGQGPEFLTYFQNEAQLDKSGLPSDRFFAERPEGSVSTLKIQRTQQEDSAVYLCASSLDLARSYNEQFFGPGTRLTVL.

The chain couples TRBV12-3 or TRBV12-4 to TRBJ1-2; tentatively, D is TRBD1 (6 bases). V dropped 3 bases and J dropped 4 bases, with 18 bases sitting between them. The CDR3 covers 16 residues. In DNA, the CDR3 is TGTGCCAGCAGTTTCTATCTCTTACAGGGCACCTATGGCTACACCTTC. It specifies CASSFYLLQGTYGYTF.

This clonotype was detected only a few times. CDR3 DNA: TGTGCCATCAGTGAGTCAGGACAGGGAGCGGGCAATCAGCCCCAGCATTTT. This translates into CAISESGQGAGNQPQHF. V is TRBV10-3 and J is TRBJ1-5; 8 bases agree with TRBD1. Germline trimming cut 0 bases from V and 2 bases from J; bases unmatched to any gene: 6. Germline V gives CDR1 ENHRY, CDR2 SYGVKD. CDR3 length equals 17 residues.

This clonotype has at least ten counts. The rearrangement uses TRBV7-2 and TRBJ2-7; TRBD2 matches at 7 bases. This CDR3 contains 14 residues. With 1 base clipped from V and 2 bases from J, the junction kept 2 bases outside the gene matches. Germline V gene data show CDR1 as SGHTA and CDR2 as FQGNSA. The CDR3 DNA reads TGTGCCAGCAGCTTAGGTCGGGGGGCCTACGAGCAGTACTTC. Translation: CASSLGRGAYEQYF.

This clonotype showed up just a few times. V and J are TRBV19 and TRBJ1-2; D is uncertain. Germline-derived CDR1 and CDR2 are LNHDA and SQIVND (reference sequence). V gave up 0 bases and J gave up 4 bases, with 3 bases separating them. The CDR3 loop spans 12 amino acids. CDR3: CASSIDIYGYTF. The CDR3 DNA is TGTGCCAGTAGTATAGACATCTATGGCTACACCTTC.

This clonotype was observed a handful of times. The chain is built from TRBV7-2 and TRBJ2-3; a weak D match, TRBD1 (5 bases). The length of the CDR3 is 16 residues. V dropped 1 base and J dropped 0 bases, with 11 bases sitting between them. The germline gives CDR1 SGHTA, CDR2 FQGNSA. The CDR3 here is CASSLGGALSTDTQYF. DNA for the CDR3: TGTGCCAGCAGCTTAGGTGGGGCTCTAAGCACAGATACGCAGTATTTT.

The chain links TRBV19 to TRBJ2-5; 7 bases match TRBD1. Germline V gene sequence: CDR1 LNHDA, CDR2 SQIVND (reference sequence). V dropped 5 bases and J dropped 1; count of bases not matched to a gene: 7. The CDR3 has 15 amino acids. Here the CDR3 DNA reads TGTGCCAGTAGTGTTCGACAGGGCGGCCAAGAGACCCAGTACTTC. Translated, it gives CASSVRQGGQETQYF.

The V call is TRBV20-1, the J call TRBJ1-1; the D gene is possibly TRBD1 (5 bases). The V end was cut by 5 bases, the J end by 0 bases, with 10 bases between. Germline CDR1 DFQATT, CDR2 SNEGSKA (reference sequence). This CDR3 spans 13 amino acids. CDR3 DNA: TGCAGTGCTCACCAGGGAATGAACACTGAAGCTTTCTTT. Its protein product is CSAHQGMNTEAFF.

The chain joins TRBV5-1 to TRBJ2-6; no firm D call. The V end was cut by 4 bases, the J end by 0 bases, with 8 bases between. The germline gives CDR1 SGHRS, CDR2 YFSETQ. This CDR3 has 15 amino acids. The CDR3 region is CASSPTDSGANVLTF. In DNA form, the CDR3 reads TGCGCCAGCAGCCCCACGGACTCTGGGGCCAACGTCCTGACTTTC.

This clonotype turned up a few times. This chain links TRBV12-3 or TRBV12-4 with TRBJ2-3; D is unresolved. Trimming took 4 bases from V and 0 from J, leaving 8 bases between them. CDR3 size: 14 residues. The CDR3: CASSSSLSTDTQYF. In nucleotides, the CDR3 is TGTGCCAGCAGTTCCAGCCTTAGCACAGATACGCAGTATTTT.

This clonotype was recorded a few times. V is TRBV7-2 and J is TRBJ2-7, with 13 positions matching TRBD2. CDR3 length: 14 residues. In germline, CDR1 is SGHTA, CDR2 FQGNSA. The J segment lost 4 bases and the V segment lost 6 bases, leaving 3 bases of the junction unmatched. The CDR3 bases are TGTGCCAGCAGACTAGCGGGGGGGCAATACGAGCAGTACTTC. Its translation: CASRLAGGQYEQYF.